The clone carrying this T cell receptor (beta chain) showed up just once. Original analysis: Researchers report that nucleated cell counts were estimated from reference gene primer amplification. Assay used: immunoSEQ multiplex PCR; TCRdb lists only in-frame clones, some missing. V and J calls and clone size are those listed in that table; D and trimming were worked out from the DNA. The sample lists some 150,000 clones, around nine tenths occurring once. The data originate from a study of blood T cell repertoires in COVID-19. The CDR3 extends over 18 amino acids. The trim removed 6 bases at V and 1 base at J, leaving 8 bases unmatched. CDR1 is MNHEY, CDR2 SVGEGT, per germline.

Sequencing used peripheral blood. The receptor comes from a human donor in a cohort sampled during active COVID-19. The chain employs TRBV6-2 or TRBV6-3 and TRBJ2-2; TRBD2 matches at 13 bases. The CDR3 is CASSLRTSGGMNTGELFF. The CDR3 region has the DNA TGTGCCAGCAGCCTCAGGACTAGCGGGGGAATGAACACCGGGGAGCTGTTTTTT.